The clone carrying this TCR beta chain was seen many times. The data originate from a study of early T cells in non-severe SARS-CoV-2 infection. TCRdb used MiXCR to reprocess the 5' RACE reads, holding one entry per CDR3 protein. The sample comprises 50,000 to 60,000 distinct CDR3 sequences, 6% to 7% of which are singletons, and approximately 4.1% rests with the top ten. Input material: whole blood. This TCR was recovered from an adult who was a healthcare worker with PCR-confirmed SARS-CoV-2 infection or an uninfected control (not recorded which).

CDR3 DNA: TGTGCCAGCAGTCCCCCCAGGGGGCCCCAGCATTTT. Its protein product is CASSPPRGPQHF. This chain uses TRBV6-2 or TRBV6-3 with TRBJ1-5; a possible D gene is TRBD1 (6 bases). Germline lookup yields CDR1 MNHEY and CDR2 SVGEGT. The CDR3 totals 12 residues. V was cut by 5 bases and J by 9 bases, with 11 bases left in between.